The clone carrying this TCR beta chain was observed many times. Its target is not known. The sample comes from a study of post-analysis software for immune sequencing data. Carried by the TCR beta cDNA libraries were unique molecular identifiers. Around 500,000 cDNA molecules were obtained per 1 to 10 million input T cells. One entry per CDR3 protein, called by TCRdb with MiXCR from the PCR reads. Here the sample spans over 150,000 distinct CDR3 sequences, 30% being singletons. V lost 1 base and J 1 base, leaving 5 bases between the germline ends. CDR3 size: 13 residues. Overall study results and limits: Normalized Chao1 diversity was significantly reduced in patients versus controls. There were several TRBV segments more frequent in patients than controls, and TRBV5-6, TRBV5-1 and TRBV20-1 were among them. When the samples were clustered directly with F measure, those that had been prepared in the same batch showed strong co-clustering.

Sample: blood. This sequence originates from a girl aged 10-17 years with multiple sclerosis. The chain joins TRBV12-3 or TRBV12-4 to TRBJ2-7; D gene ambiguous. As DNA, the CDR3 is TGTGCCAGCAGTTTAGGGCATTCCTACGAGCAGTACTTC. It encodes CASSLGHSYEQYF.